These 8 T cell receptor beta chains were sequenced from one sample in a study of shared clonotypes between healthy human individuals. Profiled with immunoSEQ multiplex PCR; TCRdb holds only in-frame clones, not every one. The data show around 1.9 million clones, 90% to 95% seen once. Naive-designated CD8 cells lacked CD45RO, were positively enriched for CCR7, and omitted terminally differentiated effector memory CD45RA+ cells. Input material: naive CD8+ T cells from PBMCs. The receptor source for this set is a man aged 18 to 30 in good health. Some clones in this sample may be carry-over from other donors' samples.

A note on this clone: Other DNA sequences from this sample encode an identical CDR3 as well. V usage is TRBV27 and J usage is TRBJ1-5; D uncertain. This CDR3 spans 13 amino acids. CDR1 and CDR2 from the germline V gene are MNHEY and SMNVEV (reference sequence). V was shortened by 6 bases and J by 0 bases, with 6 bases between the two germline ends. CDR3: CASRPYSNQPQHF. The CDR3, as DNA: TGTGCCAGCAGACCTTATAGCAATCAGCCCCAGCATTTT.

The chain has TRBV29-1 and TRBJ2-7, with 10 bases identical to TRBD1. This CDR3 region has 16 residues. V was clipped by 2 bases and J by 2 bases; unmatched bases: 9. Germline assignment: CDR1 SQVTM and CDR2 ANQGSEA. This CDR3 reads CSVERRDRGLTYEQYF. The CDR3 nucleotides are TGCAGCGTTGAAAGGCGGGACAGGGGTCTCACCTACGAGCAGTACTTC.

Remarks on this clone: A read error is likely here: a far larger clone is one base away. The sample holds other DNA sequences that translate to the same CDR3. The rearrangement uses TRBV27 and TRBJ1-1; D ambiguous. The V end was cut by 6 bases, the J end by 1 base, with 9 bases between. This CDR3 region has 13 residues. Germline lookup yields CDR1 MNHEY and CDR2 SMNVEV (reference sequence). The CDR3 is CASSIGGNTEAFF. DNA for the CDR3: TGTGCCAGCAGCATAGGAGGGAACACTGAAGCTTTCTTT.

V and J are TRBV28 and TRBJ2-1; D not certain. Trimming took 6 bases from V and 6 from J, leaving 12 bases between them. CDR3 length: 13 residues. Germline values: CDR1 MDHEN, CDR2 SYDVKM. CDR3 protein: CASSPIVSNEQFF. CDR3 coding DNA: TGTGCCAGCAGCCCGATCGTCAGCAATGAGCAGTTCTTC.

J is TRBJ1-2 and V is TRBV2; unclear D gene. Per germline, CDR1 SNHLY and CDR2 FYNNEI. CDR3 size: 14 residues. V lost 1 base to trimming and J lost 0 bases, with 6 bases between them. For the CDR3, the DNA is TGTGCCAGCAGTGAAGGTCAGACTAACTATGGCTACACCTTC. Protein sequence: CASSEGQTNYGYTF.

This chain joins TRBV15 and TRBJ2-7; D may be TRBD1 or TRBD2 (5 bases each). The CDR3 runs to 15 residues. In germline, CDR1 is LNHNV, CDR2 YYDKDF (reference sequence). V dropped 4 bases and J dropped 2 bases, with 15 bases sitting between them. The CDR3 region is CATSTSPGAAYEQYF. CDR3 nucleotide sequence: TGTGCCACCAGCACCTCCCCCGGGGCAGCCTACGAGCAGTACTTC.

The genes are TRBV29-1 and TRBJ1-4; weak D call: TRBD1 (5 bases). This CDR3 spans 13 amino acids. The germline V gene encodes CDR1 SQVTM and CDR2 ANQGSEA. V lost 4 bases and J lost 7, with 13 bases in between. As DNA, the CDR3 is TGCAGCGTTGGAAGGGACCGGGGTGAAAAACTGTTTTTT. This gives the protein CSVGRDRGEKLFF.

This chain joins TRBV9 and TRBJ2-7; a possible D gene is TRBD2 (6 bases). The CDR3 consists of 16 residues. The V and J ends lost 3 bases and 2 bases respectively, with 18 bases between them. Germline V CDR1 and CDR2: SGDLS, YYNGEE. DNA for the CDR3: TGTGCCAGCAGCGCCGGAGGGCATTTGGGGCCCTACGAGCAGTACTTC. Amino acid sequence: CASSAGGHLGPYEQYF.